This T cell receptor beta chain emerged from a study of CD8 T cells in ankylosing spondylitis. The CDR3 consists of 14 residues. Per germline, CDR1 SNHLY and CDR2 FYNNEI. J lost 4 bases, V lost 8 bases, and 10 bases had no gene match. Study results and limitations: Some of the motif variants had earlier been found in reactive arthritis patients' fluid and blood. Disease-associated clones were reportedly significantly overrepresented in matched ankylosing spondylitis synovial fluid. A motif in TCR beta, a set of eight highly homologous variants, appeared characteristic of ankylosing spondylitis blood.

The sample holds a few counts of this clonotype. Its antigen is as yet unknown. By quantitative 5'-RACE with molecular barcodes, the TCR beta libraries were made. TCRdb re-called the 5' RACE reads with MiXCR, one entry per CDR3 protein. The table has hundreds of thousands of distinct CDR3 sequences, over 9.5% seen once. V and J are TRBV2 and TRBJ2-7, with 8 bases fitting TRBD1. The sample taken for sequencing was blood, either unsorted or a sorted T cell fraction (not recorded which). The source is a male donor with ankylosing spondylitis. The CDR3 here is CASSSGTGWYEQYF. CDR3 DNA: TGTGCCAGCTCCTCCGGGACAGGCTGGTACGAGCAGTACTTC.